Here is one T cell receptor beta chain with its context. This record belongs to a study of blood T cell repertoires in COVID-19. Clones were read by immunoSEQ multiplex PCR, and TCRdb kept only the in-frame ones, dropping some. The data contain around 160,000 clones, approximately 85% of them singletons. The V end was cut by 2 bases, the J end by 1 base, with 9 bases between. The CDR3 length is 15 residues. CDR1 ENHRY and CDR2 SYGVKD come from the germline V gene. The chain has TRBV10-3 and TRBJ1-5; tentatively, D is TRBD1 (5 bases). Sequencing used peripheral blood. The receptor was isolated from a woman in her fifties or sixties with COVID-19, enrolled during active disease. CDR3 coding DNA: TGTGCCATCAGTGAGACCTACAGGAGCAATCAGCCCCAGCATTTT. This codes for CAISETYRSNQPQHF.